These 13 T cell receptor beta chains were sequenced from one sample in a study of OX40 agonist ivuxolimab in advanced cancers. The data were produced by immunoSEQ multiplex PCR, yet TCRdb's version contains in-frame clones alone and is incomplete. The data contain about 61,000 clones, around nine tenths of them singletons. This specimen consisted of CD4+ or CD8+ T cells sorted from blood, obtained in a trial of the OX40 agonist ivuxolimab. These receptors all come from an adult with an advanced solid tumor such as melanoma, head and neck, liver or kidney cancer.

The chain links TRBV19 to TRBJ1-1, with 10 bases identical to TRBD1. The J segment lost 3 bases and the V segment lost 5 bases, leaving 12 bases of the junction unmatched. The CDR3 has 17 amino acids. Germline CDR1 reads LNHDA; CDR2 reads SQIVND (reference sequence). The CDR3 sequence: CASSYILFGTGDTEAFF. In DNA, the CDR3 is TGTGCCAGTAGTTATATTCTGTTTGGGACAGGGGACACTGAAGCTTTCTTT.

The chain links TRBV18 to TRBJ2-7; D remains ambiguous. This CDR3 comprises 13 residues. Germline V CDR1 and CDR2: KGHSH, LQKENI. The V end was cut by 0 bases, the J end by 2 bases, with 5 bases between. As DNA, the CDR3 is TGTGCCAGCTCACCACCGACGACCTACGAGCAGTACTTC. This gives the protein CASSPPTTYEQYF.

This sequence joins TRBV19 and TRBJ2-7, with D possibly TRBD1 on 6 matching bases. Per the germline V gene, CDR1 is LNHDA and CDR2 is SQIVND (reference sequence). Trimming left V 6 bases short and J 2 bases short, with 14 bases between. There are 14 residues in the CDR3. DNA for the CDR3: TGTGCCAGTAGGAGGACAGAAGAGACCTACGAGCAGTACTTC. It is translated as CASRRTEETYEQYF.

This clone has a single count. The J gene is TRBJ1-4, the V gene TRBV7-2; D is uncertain. The germline gives CDR1 SGHTA, CDR2 FQGNSA. V gave up 0 bases and J gave up 1 base, with 9 bases separating them. This CDR3 comprises 16 residues. The CDR3 DNA sequence: TGTGCCAGCAGCTTAGCGAAGTCGAGAACTAATGAAAAACTGTTTTTT. Translation gives CASSLAKSRTNEKLFF.

This chain connects TRBV7-8 to TRBJ2-7; D remains unclear. Trimming took off 5 bases at V and 4 bases at J, with 21 bases between the two ends. From germline, CDR1 is SGHVS and CDR2 FQNEAQ. The CDR3 length is 16 residues. CDR3 sequence: CASSPWTDRLGYEQYF. The CDR3 nucleotides read TGTGCCAGCAGCCCTTGGACGGATCGGTTGGGTTACGAGCAGTACTTC. The full variable domain, with the rest looked up from reference TRBV7-8 and TRBJ2-7, is GAGVSQSPRYKVAKRGQDVALRCDPISGHVSLFWYQQALGQGPEFLTYFQNEAQLDKSGLPSDRFFAERPEGSVSTLKIQRTQQEDSAVYLCASSPWTDRLGYEQYFGPGTRLTVT.

This clone was seen a handful of times. V usage is TRBV18 and J usage is TRBJ1-2; the D gene is possibly TRBD1 (5 bases). This CDR3 is 11 amino acids long. V lost 4 bases, J lost 6 bases, and 6 bases lay in between. Germline V gene data show CDR1 as KGHSH and CDR2 as LQKENI. The CDR3 loop is CASSQGHGYTF. For the CDR3, the DNA is TGTGCCAGCTCACAGGGGCATGGCTACACCTTC.

A single count supports this clone. J is TRBJ1-4 and V is TRBV5-6, with 9 bases aligning to TRBD1. The germline V gene encodes CDR1 SGHDT and CDR2 YYEEEE. This CDR3 is built from 15 residues. The V gene end was trimmed by 1 base and the J gene end by 8 bases; junction bases not matched to a gene: 6. CDR3 loop: CASSLRDRAREKLFF. The CDR3 DNA sequence: TGTGCCAGCAGCTTGCGGGACAGGGCGCGAGAAAAACTGTTTTTT.

DNA for the CDR3: TGTGCCAGCAGCTTAAGTCCTAGCGGGGGACAAGAGACCCAGTACTTC. Translation: CASSLSPSGGQETQYF. The chain joins TRBV7-9 to TRBJ2-5; 10 bases fit TRBD2. The CDR3 runs to 16 residues. V lost 2 bases to trimming and J lost 2 bases; unmatched junction nucleotides: 5. Germline CDR1 SEHNR, CDR2 FQNEAQ (reference sequence).

In its sample, this clone was seen a few times. The chain has TRBV27 and TRBJ1-2, with 7 bases aligning to TRBD1. Looked up from germline, CDR1 is MNHEY and CDR2 is SMNVEV (reference sequence). CDR3 length: 15 amino acids. Losses at the gene ends were 5 bases for V and 7 bases for J; bases not matched to a gene: 13. CDR3: CASSGRGGAVGGYTF. CDR3 coding DNA: TGTGCCAGCAGTGGACGAGGGGGCGCCGTGGGTGGCTACACCTTC.

This sequence joins TRBV23-1 and TRBJ1-1, with TRBD1 as a possible D gene (5 bases). TRBV23-1 is reported as an ORF; its role is uncertain. V shed 9 bases and J shed 4 bases, with 15 bases lying between them. This CDR3 spans 13 amino acids. The CDR3: CARQLRVVTEAFF. CDR3 nucleotides: TGCGCCAGGCAACTCAGGGTGGTCACTGAAGCTTTCTTT.

This chain links TRBV6-5 with TRBJ1-1; TRBD1 matches 8 bases. Germline values: CDR1 MNHEY, CDR2 SVGAGI. Trimming took 5 bases from V and 4 from J; bases not matched to a gene: 3. This CDR3 contains 13 residues. The CDR3, as DNA: TGTGCCAGCAGTGTCACAGGGGGCACTGAAGCTTTCTTT. It codes for CASSVTGGTEAFF.

The genes are TRBV6-5 and TRBJ2-1, with D perhaps TRBD2 (7 bases). The CDR3 spans 14 residues. V was shortened by 11 bases and J by 5 bases, with 19 bases between the two germline ends. Germline CDR1 and CDR2: MNHEY and SVGAGI. In DNA form, the CDR3 reads TGTGCCGTCCGGGGGAGGGGGGGAAACAATGAGCAGTTCTTC. Protein sequence: CAVRGRGGNNEQFF.

The genes are TRBV15 and TRBJ1-5; no reliable D call. Germline CDR1 reads LNHNV; CDR2 reads YYDKDF (reference sequence). The V end was cut by 0 bases, the J end by 0 bases, with 12 bases between. The CDR3 has 17 residues. The CDR3 sequence: CATSREGRSLSNQPQHF. In DNA, the CDR3 is TGTGCCACCAGCAGAGAGGGTCGATCCCTTAGCAATCAGCCCCAGCATTTT.